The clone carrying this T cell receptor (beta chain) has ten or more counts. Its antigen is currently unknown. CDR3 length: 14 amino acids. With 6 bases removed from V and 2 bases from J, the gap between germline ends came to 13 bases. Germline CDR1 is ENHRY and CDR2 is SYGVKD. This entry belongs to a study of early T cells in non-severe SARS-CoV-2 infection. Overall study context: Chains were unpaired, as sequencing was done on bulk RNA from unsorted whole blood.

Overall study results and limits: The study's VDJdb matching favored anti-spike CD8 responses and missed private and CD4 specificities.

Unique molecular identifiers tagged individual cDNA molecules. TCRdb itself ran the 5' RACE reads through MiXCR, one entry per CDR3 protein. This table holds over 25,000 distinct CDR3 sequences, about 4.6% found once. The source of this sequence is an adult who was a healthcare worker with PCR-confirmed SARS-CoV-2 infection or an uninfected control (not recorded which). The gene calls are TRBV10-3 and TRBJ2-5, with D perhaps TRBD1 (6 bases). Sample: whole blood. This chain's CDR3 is CAISLTTGQETQYF. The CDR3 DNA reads TGTGCCATCAGCCTGACGACAGGTCAAGAGACCCAGTACTTC.